This T cell receptor beta chain was sequenced during a study of blood T cells in healthy people across ages. Study-wide results and limits: Roughly linear declines in TCR beta diversity per million T cells occurred with age. A strong correlation was seen between TCR beta diversity and naive T cell percentage.

On this clonotype itself: The antigen is unknown.

Trimming shortened V by 0 bases and J by 1 base, and 13 bases separated the two germline ends. There are 16 residues in the CDR3. Germline V gives CDR1 SGHRS, CDR2 YFSETQ. A sample-barcoded 5' primer and a J-beta primer mix were used in a second PCR of roughly 6 to 11 cycles. TCRdb reanalysed the 5' RACE reads using MiXCR and keeps one entry per CDR3 protein. Here the sample spans 1.2 million to 1.5 million distinct CDR3 sequences, roughly 59% being singletons. The rearrangement links TRBV5-1 to TRBJ1-1; D might be TRBD1 (5 bases). The receptor was isolated from a man between 18 and 35 years old in good health. Sequencing used blood. The CDR3 nucleotides are TGCGCCAGCAGCTTGGGGGGCGGGGGGAAGAACACTGAAGCTTTCTTT. Protein: CASSLGGGGKNTEAFF.